The T cell receptor (beta chain) under discussion was sequenced for a study of blood T cell repertoires in COVID-19. The study recruited people aged 18 to 89 years across about two dozen US areas. Donors were grouped by their self-reported clinical history. During the 2 weeks before they entered the study, exposed participants had met someone with a PCR-confirmed or clinician-diagnosed COVID-19 case. The CDR3 runs 14 residues. Germline assignment: CDR1 LGHDT and CDR2 YNNKEL (reference sequence). Trimming shortened V by 2 bases and J by 5 bases, and 12 bases separated the two germline ends. Original methodology: Quantification of nucleated cells was approximated via reference gene primer amplification. Method: immunoSEQ multiplex PCR; TCRdb's copy keeps in-frame clones and lacks some. The V and J calls and clone size are taken from that table; D and trimming were inferred from the DNA. The data contain under 250,000 clones, 80% to 90% of them seen just once; the ten biggest clones take up around 3.5%.

The receptor's source is a woman in her 40s who had been exposed to COVID-19. The sequenced sample was PBMCs or T cells enriched from blood (not recorded which). The chain joins TRBV3-1 (or the pseudogene TRBV3-2) to TRBJ2-5, with D perhaps matching TRBD2 (6 bases). The CDR3, as DNA: TGTGCCAGCAGCCAACGGGGGACGGATGAGACCCAGTACTTC. This codes for CASSQRGTDETQYF.